This T cell receptor (beta chain) emerged from a study of shared clonotypes between healthy human individuals. Whole-study findings and limits: When compared with the clonotypes that were shared by all four sorted-subset donors, the non-shared clonotypes turned out to have lower generation probabilities.

TCRdb keeps only in-frame clones here, not all; method: immunoSEQ multiplex PCR. The table records more than 2 million clones, around 96% of them present only once. CD8 cells regarded as naive lacked CD45RO, were positively chosen for CCR7, and omitted terminally differentiated effector memory CD45RA+ cells. As to this clone: Its antigen is not known.

Germline V gives CDR1 MDHEN, CDR2 SYDVKM. CDR3 length: 17 residues. Unmatched junction bases numbered 9, after V lost 3 bases and J lost 1 base. The chain links TRBV28 to TRBJ1-3; 7 bases are a match to TRBD1. This receptor was identified in a man aged 18 to 29 in good health. Sequenced sample: naive CD8+ T cells sorted from blood. The CDR3 region has the DNA TGTGCCAGCAGTTTGTATACAGGGGCTGTATCTGGAAACACCATATATTTT. Amino acid sequence: CASSLYTGAVSGNTIYF.